This TCR beta chain was retrieved from a study of blood T cell repertoires in COVID-19. Study overall: Specimens from acute and convalescent COVID-19 originated in the United States, Italy and Spain.

Per the original data handling: Amplifying reference gene primers gave estimates of nucleated cell counts. Sequencing was performed with immunoSEQ multiplex PCR; in TCRdb, only in-frame clones are kept and a portion is missing. V, J and clone size reflect that table, while D and trimming were determined from the DNA. The sample carries about 310,000 clones, roughly 91% recorded once. Germline V gives CDR1 SGDLS, CDR2 YYNGEE. The CDR3 runs 12 residues. Between the trimmed V and J ends, which lost 3 bases and 9 bases, there was a span of 10 bases. This sequence joins TRBV9 and TRBJ2-1, with D possibly TRBD2 on 5 matching bases. The source is a middle-aged man with active or convalescent COVID-19. Specimen: peripheral blood. This CDR3 reads CASSAGSSEQFF. CDR3 nucleotide sequence: TGTGCCAGCAGCGCGGGGTCGAGTGAGCAGTTCTTC.